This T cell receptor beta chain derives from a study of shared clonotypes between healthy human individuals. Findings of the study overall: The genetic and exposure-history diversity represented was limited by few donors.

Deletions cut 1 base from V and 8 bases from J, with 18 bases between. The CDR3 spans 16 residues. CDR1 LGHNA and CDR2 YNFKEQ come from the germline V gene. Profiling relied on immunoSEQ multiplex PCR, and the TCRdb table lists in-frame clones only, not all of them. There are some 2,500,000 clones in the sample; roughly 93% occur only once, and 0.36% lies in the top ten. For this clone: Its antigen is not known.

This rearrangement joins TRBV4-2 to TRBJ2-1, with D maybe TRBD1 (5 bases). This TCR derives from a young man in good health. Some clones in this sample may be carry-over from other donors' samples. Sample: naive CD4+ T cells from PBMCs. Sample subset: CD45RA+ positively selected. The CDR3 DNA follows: TGTGCCAGCAGCCAAGGGGGCTCTAAAGCGAGCGATGAGCAGTTCTTC. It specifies CASSQGGSKASDEQFF.